This TCR beta chain was identified in a study of blood T cell repertoires in COVID-19. Study-level background: Some COVID-19 samples were acute and others convalescent; all came from the United States, Italy and Spain.

CDR1 and CDR2 (germline): SGHRS, YFSETQ. The CDR3 has 12 amino acids. V lost 2 bases to trimming and J lost 3 bases, with 6 bases between them. The protocol was immunoSEQ multiplex PCR, while the TCRdb copy is restricted to in-frame clones and leaves out a portion. Of some 150,000 clones detected, roughly 82% appear once; the ten largest clones hold nearly 10%. The TCR was taken from a woman aged 45 to 65 with acute or convalescent COVID-19. The sequenced sample consisted of peripheral blood. The gene calls are TRBV5-1 and TRBJ2-7, with D possibly TRBD1 on 5 matching bases. The CDR3 DNA reads as TGCGCCAGCAGCTTTGACAGCTACGAGCAGTACTTC. Residues: CASSFDSYEQYF.